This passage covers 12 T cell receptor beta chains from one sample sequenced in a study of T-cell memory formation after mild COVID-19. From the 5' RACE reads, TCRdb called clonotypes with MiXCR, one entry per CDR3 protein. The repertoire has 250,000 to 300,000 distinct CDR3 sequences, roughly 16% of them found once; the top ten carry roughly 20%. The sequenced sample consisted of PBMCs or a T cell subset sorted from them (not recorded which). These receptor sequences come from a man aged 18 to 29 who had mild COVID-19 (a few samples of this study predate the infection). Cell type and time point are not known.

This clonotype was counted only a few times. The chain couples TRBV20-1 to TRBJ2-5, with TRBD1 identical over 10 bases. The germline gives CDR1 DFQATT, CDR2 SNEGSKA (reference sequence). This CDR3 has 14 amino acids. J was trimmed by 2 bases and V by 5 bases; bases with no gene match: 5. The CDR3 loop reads CSARQGAAQETQYF. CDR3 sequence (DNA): TGCAGTGCTCGACAGGGGGCGGCTCAAGAGACCCAGTACTTC.

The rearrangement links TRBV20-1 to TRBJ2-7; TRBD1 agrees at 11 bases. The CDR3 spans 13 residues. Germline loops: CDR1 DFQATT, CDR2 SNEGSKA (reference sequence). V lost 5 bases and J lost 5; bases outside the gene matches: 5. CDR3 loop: CSALPGQGDEQYV. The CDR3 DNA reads TGCAGTGCTCTCCCGGGACAGGGGGACGAGCAGTACGTC.

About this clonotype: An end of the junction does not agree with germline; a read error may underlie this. DNA for the CDR3: TGCAGCGCTGAAGCCGCCTCTAATGAAAAACTGTTTTTT. This translates into CSAEAASNEKLFF. The rearrangement uses TRBV29-1 and TRBJ1-4; D not resolved. Per the germline V gene, CDR1 is SQVTM and CDR2 is ANQGSEA. CDR3 length equals 13 residues.

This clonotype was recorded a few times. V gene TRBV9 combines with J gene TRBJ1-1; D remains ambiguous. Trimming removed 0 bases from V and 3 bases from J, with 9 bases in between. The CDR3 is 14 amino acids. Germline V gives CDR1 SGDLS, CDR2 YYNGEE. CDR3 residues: CASSVESGYTEAFF. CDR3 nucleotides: TGTGCCAGCAGCGTAGAATCGGGGTACACTGAAGCTTTCTTT.

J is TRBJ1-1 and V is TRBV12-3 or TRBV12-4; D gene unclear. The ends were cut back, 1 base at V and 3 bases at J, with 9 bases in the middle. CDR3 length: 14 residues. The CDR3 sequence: CASSLEDVYTEAFF. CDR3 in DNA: TGTGCCAGCAGTTTAGAAGATGTGTACACTGAAGCTTTCTTT.

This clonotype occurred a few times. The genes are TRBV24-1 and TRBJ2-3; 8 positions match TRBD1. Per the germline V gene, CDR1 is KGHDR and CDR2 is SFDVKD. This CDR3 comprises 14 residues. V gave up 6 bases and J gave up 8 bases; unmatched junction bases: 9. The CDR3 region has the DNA TGTGCCACCAGTAACGGACAGGGAAGAGGTACGCAGTATTTT. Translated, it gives CATSNGQGRGTQYF.

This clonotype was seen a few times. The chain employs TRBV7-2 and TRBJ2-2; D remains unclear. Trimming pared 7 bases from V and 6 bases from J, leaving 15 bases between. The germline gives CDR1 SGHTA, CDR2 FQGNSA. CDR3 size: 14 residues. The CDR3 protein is CASTPSARPGELFF. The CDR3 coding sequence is TGTGCCAGCACCCCAAGCGCCAGGCCCGGGGAGCTGTTTTTT.

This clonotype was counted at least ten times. CDR3 amino acids: CASSSRGYNEQFF. The CDR3, as DNA: TGTGCCAGCAGCTCTCGAGGGTACAATGAGCAGTTCTTC. J is TRBJ2-1 and V is TRBV11-2, with D possibly TRBD2 on 5 matching bases. Trimming shortened V by 4 bases and J by 4 bases, and 8 bases separated the two germline ends. There are 13 residues in the CDR3. Germline V gene lookup returns CDR1 SGHAT and CDR2 FQNNGV.

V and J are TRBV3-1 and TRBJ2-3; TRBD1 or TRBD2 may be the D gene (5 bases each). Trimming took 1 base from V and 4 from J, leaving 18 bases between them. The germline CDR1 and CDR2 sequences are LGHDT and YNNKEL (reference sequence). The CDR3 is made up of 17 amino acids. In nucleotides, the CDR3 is TGTGCCAGCAGCCAAGGTGTACAGGCCTGGGGACCAGATACGCAGTATTTT. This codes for CASSQGVQAWGPDTQYF.

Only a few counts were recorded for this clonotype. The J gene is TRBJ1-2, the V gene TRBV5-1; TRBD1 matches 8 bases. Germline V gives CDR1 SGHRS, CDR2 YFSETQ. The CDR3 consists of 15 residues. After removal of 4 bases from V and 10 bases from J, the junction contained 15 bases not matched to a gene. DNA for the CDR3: TGCGCCAGCAGCAAAGACAGGGGTTCGATCCTCGACTACACCTTC. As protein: CASSKDRGSILDYTF.

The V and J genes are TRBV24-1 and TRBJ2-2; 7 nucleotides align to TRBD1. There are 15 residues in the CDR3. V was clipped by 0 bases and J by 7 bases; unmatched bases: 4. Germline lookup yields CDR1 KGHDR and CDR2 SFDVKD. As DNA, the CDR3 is TGTGCCACCAGTGATTTGCGCAGGGGGATCGGGGAGCTGTTTTTT. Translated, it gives CATSDLRRGIGELFF.

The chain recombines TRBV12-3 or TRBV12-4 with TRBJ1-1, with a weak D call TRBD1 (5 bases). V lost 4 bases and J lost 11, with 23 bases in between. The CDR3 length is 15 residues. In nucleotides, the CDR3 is TGTGCCAGCAGTTCAAATCGCGAGGGGCCCGCTGGTGCTTTCTTT. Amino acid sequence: CASSSNREGPAGAFF.